The sequence of this T cell receptor (beta chain) was determined in a study of blood T cell repertoires in COVID-19. Sequencing used immunoSEQ multiplex PCR; TCRdb keeps in-frame clones, though not all of them. Of about 26,000 clones in the sample, roughly 80% are singletons; the top ten hold approximately 53%. The source is a man aged 45-60 years with active or convalescent COVID-19. The specimen was peripheral blood.

This chain's CDR3 is CASRTGTFRTEAFF. The CDR3 DNA is TGTGCCAGTAGAACTGGGACTTTCAGGACTGAAGCTTTCTTT. The chain is built from TRBV19 and TRBJ1-1; perhaps TRBD1 as D (5 bases). V gave up 6 bases and J gave up 5 bases, with 16 bases separating them. Germline CDR1 LNHDA, CDR2 SQIVND (reference sequence). There are 14 residues in the CDR3.